The rows below give T cell receptor beta chains drawn from one sample of a study of blood T cell repertoires in COVID-19. The assay was immunoSEQ multiplex PCR, and TCRdb's table has in-frame clones only and misses some. The sample includes roughly 80,000 clones, 65% to 90% seen only once; the top ten take 44%. The specimen was peripheral blood. Receptors were obtained from a man aged 80 or over with acute or convalescent COVID-19. Both conserved end residues are part of each CDR3. A D gene is named only where the DNA matches it firmly. Where a row states a size, it is once, few, many or the class of an expanded clone; other rows omit it.

cdr3_nt	cdr3_aa	v_call	d_call	clone_size	j_call
TGTGCCAGCAGTTTACCGGATCAGCCCCAGCATTTT	CASSLPDQPQHF	TRBV27	.	few	TRBJ1-5
TGTGCCAGCTCACGGTCGACAGGGGGGTCCGGAAATGAGCAGTTCTTC	CASSRSTGGSGNEQFF	TRBV18	TRBD1	.	TRBJ2-1
TGTGCCAGCAGCGTACGCGGAGCGAACACCGGGGAGCTGTTTTTT	CASSVRGANTGELFF	TRBV9	.	few	TRBJ2-2
TGCGCCAGCAGCCGAGCCCTAGCGGGAGCCCCCGGGGAGCTGTTTTTT	CASSRALAGAPGELFF	TRBV4-1	TRBD2	.	TRBJ2-2
TGCGCCAGCAGCTTGGACGGAGGGGCCTCTGGAAACACCATATATTTT	CASSLDGGASGNTIYF	TRBV5-1	.	.	TRBJ1-3
TGTGCCAGCAGCTTAGGGACAGTAACTAATGAGCAGTTCTTC	CASSLGTVTNEQFF	TRBV7-2	.	few	TRBJ2-1
TGTGCCACCGGGACTGGAGGCTCTGGAAACACCATATATTTT	CATGTGGSGNTIYF	TRBV6-5	.	few	TRBJ1-3
TGTGCCAGCAGCAACTCGGGGGGGGTATATTCACCCCTCCACTTT	CASSNSGGVYSPLHF	TRBV28	.	.	TRBJ1-6
TGCGCCAGCAGCTTGGGGGGGCAGTACGAGCAGTACTTC	CASSLGGQYEQYF	TRBV5-1	.	.	TRBJ2-7
TGTGCCAGTAGTATTGGGACAGGGGTCTACGAGCAGTACTTC	CASSIGTGVYEQYF	TRBV19	TRBD1	.	TRBJ2-7
TGTGCCACCGGCAGGCAATACAATGAGCAGTTCTTC	CATGRQYNEQFF	TRBV2	.	.	TRBJ2-1
TGTGCCAGCAGCAATTTGGGACACCCACTTGATCCCAACTATGGCTACACCTTC	CASSNLGHPLDPNYGYTF	TRBV21-1	.	.	TRBJ1-2
TGTGCCAGCAGTCAGGACAGGTCTGGAAACACCATATATTTT	CASSQDRSGNTIYF	TRBV6-5	TRBD1	.	TRBJ1-3
TGCAGCGTTGCCTGGGCCAGCTCCTACAATGAGCAGTTCTTC	CSVAWASSYNEQFF	TRBV29-1	.	.	TRBJ2-1
TGTGCCAGCAGTCCGACTAGCGGGAGTGCAGATACGCAGTATTTT	CASSPTSGSADTQYF	TRBV6-6	TRBD2	.	TRBJ2-3
TGTGCCAGCAGCTGGGACCCGGGAGGGATGGATGGCTACACCTTC	CASSWDPGGMDGYTF	TRBV5-8	.	.	TRBJ1-2
TGTGCCAGCAGCTCCCCGAACTTAGCGGGGCCCGGAGTTAACAAGTTCTTC	CASSSPNLAGPGVNKFF	TRBV7-2	TRBD2	once	TRBJ2-1
TGTGCCAGCAAACCACAGGATCCCTACGAGCAGTACTTC	CASKPQDPYEQYF	TRBV6-6	.	.	TRBJ2-7
TGTGCCAGCAGTTCCTCTAGCGGGGAGAGCACAGATACGCAGTATTTT	CASSSSSGESTDTQYF	TRBV28	TRBD2	.	TRBJ2-3
TGTGCCAGCAGTTCTCCTAGCGGGAGTAACCACGAGCAGTACTTC	CASSSPSGSNHEQYF	TRBV28	TRBD2	few	TRBJ2-7
TGTGCCAGCAGCCTGGACGGCGAGCAGTACTTC	CASSLDGEQYF	TRBV5-4	.	few	TRBJ2-7
TGCGCCAGCAGCTTGGGGGCGGGAGGGCCCTACGAGCAGTACTTC	CASSLGAGGPYEQYF	TRBV5-1	TRBD2	once	TRBJ2-7
TGTGCCAGCAGCCCCGGGACAGCAAACACTGAAGCTTTCTTT	CASSPGTANTEAFF	TRBV7-3	TRBD1	.	TRBJ1-1
TGCAGCGTTACAGGGGGGCCCTACGAGCAGTACTTC	CSVTGGPYEQYF	TRBV29-1	TRBD1	.	TRBJ2-7
TGTGCCAGCACCCAGGGGGCCTATAATTCACCCCTCCACTTT	CASTQGAYNSPLHF	TRBV27	TRBD1	.	TRBJ1-6
TGTGCCAGCAGTTTACAGGGGGAGAACACTGAAGCTTTCTTT	CASSLQGENTEAFF	TRBV27	TRBD1	few	TRBJ1-1